These 22 T cell receptor beta chains originate from one sample sequenced in a study of T cells in Graves' hyperthyroidism and ophthalmopathy. Regions amplified from RNA transcripts were the TCR beta CDR3 regions. A set of HTBI primers served as the primers for a first-round RT-PCR of the TCR CDR3. TCRdb re-derived calls from the multiplex PCR reads in MiXCR, one entry per CDR3 protein. The sample yields approximately 300,000 distinct CDR3 sequences, 17% seen once. Material: blood. These receptors all stem from a woman aged 55-75 years with Graves' ophthalmopathy.

The sample holds many counts of this clonotype. The V call is TRBV7-2, the J call TRBJ2-5; tentatively, D is TRBD1 or TRBD2 (5 bases each). The V gene's germline CDR1 is SGHTA and CDR2 FQGNSA. Deletions cut 5 bases from V and 4 bases from J, with 14 bases between. The CDR3 is 14 residues long. DNA for the CDR3: TGTGCCAGCAGCCCTGGGGGTGAACGAGAGACCCAGTACTTC. Translated, it gives CASSPGGERETQYF.

The table lists this clonotype with many counts. CDR3 nucleotides: TGTGCCAGCAGCTTAAACAGGGAATTTTTCAATCAGCCCCAGCATTTT. Translating it yields CASSLNREFFNQPQHF. J is TRBJ1-5 and V is TRBV7-8; possible D gene TRBD1, 6 bases. Germline CDR1 reads SGHVS; CDR2 reads FQNEAQ. Trimming took 2 bases from V and 3 from J, leaving 14 bases between them. This CDR3 has 16 residues.

This clonotype was detected only a few times. The gene calls are TRBV19 and TRBJ2-6; TRBD2 agrees at 11 bases. This CDR3 spans 18 amino acids. V gave up 4 bases and J gave up 1 base; unmatched junction bases: 6. Germline loops: CDR1 LNHDA, CDR2 SQIVND (reference sequence). CDR3 nucleotides: TGTGCCAGTAGTACTAGCGGGAGGCTTCAATCTGGGGCCAACGTCCTGACTTTC. It specifies CASSTSGRLQSGANVLTF.

This clonotype was observed many times. V gene TRBV20-1 combines with J gene TRBJ2-1, with TRBD2 identical over 12 bases. The CDR3 has 13 amino acids. V dropped 6 bases and J dropped 7; count of bases not matched to a gene: 4. Per germline, CDR1 DFQATT and CDR2 SNEGSKA (reference sequence). The CDR3, as DNA: TGCAGTGCCGGACTAGCGGGGACGAATGAGCAGTTCTTC. Protein: CSAGLAGTNEQFF.

The gene calls are TRBV7-2 and TRBJ2-5; TRBD2 matches at 9 bases. This CDR3 has 15 amino acids. With V trimmed by 5 bases and J by 5 bases, 9 bases remained unmatched. Germline V gene lookup returns CDR1 SGHTA and CDR2 FQGNSA. CDR3 nucleotide sequence: TGTGCCAGCAGCCCGGGGACTAGCCGGACGGAGACCCAGTACTTC. It encodes CASSPGTSRTETQYF.

This clonotype was picked up a small number of times. The chain has TRBV10-3 and TRBJ1-6; D unclear. Germline loops: CDR1 ENHRY, CDR2 SYGVKD. V lost 3 bases to trimming and J lost 6 bases, with 9 bases between them. The CDR3 contains 14 residues. The CDR3 protein is CAISEQGLNSPLHF. The CDR3 nucleotides read TGTGCCATCAGTGAACAAGGGCTTAATTCACCCCTCCACTTT.

This clonotype was seen ten or more times. This chain joins TRBV6-1 and TRBJ2-7; D is undetermined. The CDR3 has 13 amino acids. Trimming removed 0 bases at V and 2 bases at J, with 5 bases between. The V gene's germline CDR1 is MNHNS and CDR2 SASEGT. This chain's CDR3 is CASSEAPAYEQYF. The CDR3 region has the DNA TGTGCCAGCAGTGAAGCACCGGCCTACGAGCAGTACTTC.

This clonotype occurred a few times. This chain connects TRBV6-2 or TRBV6-3 to TRBJ1-1; 10 bases are shared with TRBD1. Per germline, CDR1 MNHEY and CDR2 SVGEGT. CDR3 length: 15 residues. The junction had 9 bases not matched to a gene; V was cut back by 6 bases and J by 5 bases. CDR3 sequence: CASSRDRGFATEAFF. The DNA of the CDR3 is TGTGCCAGCAGCCGGGACAGGGGATTTGCGACTGAAGCTTTCTTT.

This clonotype has ten or more counts. DNA of the CDR3: TGTGCCAGCACTAATTCAGGGGGCGCGAGAGGCTACACCTTC. Protein product: CASTNSGGARGYTF. The J gene is TRBJ1-2, the V gene TRBV6-2 or TRBV6-3; 8 positions match TRBD1. The CDR3 is made up of 14 amino acids. V lost 7 bases and J lost 8; bases outside the gene matches: 12. CDR1 MNHEY and CDR2 SVGEGT come from the germline V gene.

At least ten counts were recorded for this clonotype. The V gene is TRBV7-8, the J gene TRBJ2-7, with D possibly TRBD1 on 5 matching bases. V was shortened by 5 bases and J by 6 bases, with 11 bases between the two germline ends. The CDR3 totals 12 residues. Germline CDR1 and CDR2: SGHVS and FQNEAQ. The CDR3 here is CASSQRQSEQYF. In DNA, the CDR3 is TGTGCCAGCAGCCAACGACAGAGCGAGCAGTACTTC.

This clonotype occurred many times. The chain recombines TRBV6-6 with TRBJ2-7; tentatively, D is TRBD1 or TRBD2 (5 bases each). Trimming pared 1 base from V and 4 bases from J, leaving 14 bases between. CDR1 is MNHNY and CDR2 is SVGAGI in the germline V gene (reference sequence). This CDR3 contains 15 residues. CDR3 protein: CASSYLGRSGYEQYF. In DNA form, the CDR3 reads TGTGCCAGCAGTTACTTGGGACGGTCTGGGTACGAGCAGTACTTC.

Many counts were recorded for this clonotype. V gene TRBV18 combines with J gene TRBJ1-1; no definite D call. Trimming removed 4 bases from V and 0 bases from J, with 15 bases in between. The CDR3 loop spans 16 amino acids. The germline V gene encodes CDR1 KGHSH and CDR2 LQKENI. Written as DNA, the CDR3 is TGTGCCAGCTCACAGTACCATCGACGGTTGAACACTGAAGCTTTCTTT. This codes for CASSQYHRRLNTEAFF.

This clonotype occurred many times. This rearrangement joins TRBV27 to TRBJ2-1; D ambiguous. The CDR3 runs to 14 residues. Germline-derived CDR1 and CDR2 are MNHEY and SMNVEV (reference sequence). V gave up 7 bases and J gave up 4 bases, with 14 bases separating them. The CDR3 DNA sequence: TGTGCCAGCAAATCCAGGACGTGGTACAATGAGCAGTTCTTC. It yields the protein CASKSRTWYNEQFF.

This clonotype was recorded at least ten times. V gene TRBV5-1 combines with J gene TRBJ2-7; a possible D gene is TRBD2 (6 bases). The germline V gene has CDR1 SGHRS and CDR2 YFSETQ. With 4 bases removed from V and 6 bases from J, the gap between germline ends came to 17 bases. The CDR3 covers 14 residues. The CDR3 coding sequence is TGCGCCAGCAGCCCCTGGTCCCCCGGGAGCGAGCAGTACTTC. This codes for CASSPWSPGSEQYF.

This clonotype was counted ten times or more. The CDR3 region is CASSSSRGRSYEQYF. In DNA form, the CDR3 reads TGTGCCAGCAGCTCAAGCAGGGGCAGGTCCTACGAGCAGTACTTC. This rearrangement joins TRBV7-8 to TRBJ2-7; D is perhaps TRBD1 (6 bases). The V gene lost 4 bases and the J gene lost 1 base, with 14 bases spanning the gap. CDR1 and CDR2 from the germline V gene are SGHVS and FQNEAQ. The CDR3 is 15 amino acids.

This clonotype has a count of ten or more. This chain uses TRBV27 with TRBJ1-1; tentative D call: TRBD1 (5 bases). V dropped 6 bases and J dropped 1 base, with 15 bases sitting between them. This CDR3 has 15 residues. In germline, CDR1 is MNHEY, CDR2 SMNVEV (reference sequence). CDR3 residues: CASRLLGVANTEAFF. The CDR3 DNA sequence: TGTGCCAGCAGACTTCTAGGGGTCGCGAACACTGAAGCTTTCTTT.

The chain combines TRBV28 with TRBJ2-6; 12 bases fit TRBD1. V shed 6 bases, J shed 3 bases, and the junction held 9 bases outside the gene matches. Germline assignment: CDR1 MDHEN and CDR2 SYDVKM. The CDR3 extends over 18 amino acids. DNA for the CDR3: TGTGCCAGCAGCCAACCCGGGACAGGGGGCAATGGGGCCAACGTCCTGACTTTC. Its protein product is CASSQPGTGGNGANVLTF.

This clonotype has at least ten counts. The gene calls are TRBV29-1 and TRBJ2-3; perhaps D is TRBD1 or TRBD2 (5 bases each). The germline V gene encodes CDR1 SQVTM and CDR2 ANQGSEA. Trimming took off 6 bases at V and 3 bases at J, with 10 bases between the two ends. The CDR3 loop spans 12 amino acids. The CDR3 loop is CSVGDGTDTQYF. The CDR3 coding sequence is TGCAGCGTCGGGGACGGAACAGATACGCAGTATTTT.

This clonotype was found a few times. This chain links TRBV5-1 with TRBJ1-4; D perhaps matches TRBD1 (6 bases). The CDR3 is 16 residues long. V was pared by 3 bases and J by 4 bases, with 16 bases between. From germline, CDR1 is SGHRS and CDR2 YFSETQ. The CDR3 reads CASSSGQQGSNEKLFF. CDR3 nucleotide sequence: TGCGCCAGCAGCTCGGGACAACAGGGAAGTAATGAAAAACTGTTTTTT.

This clonotype was picked up many times. V and J are TRBV6-2 or TRBV6-3 and TRBJ1-2, with unresolved D. The CDR3 has 13 amino acids. Germline CDR1 MNHEY, CDR2 SVGEGT. V lost 1 base to trimming and J lost 1 base, with 4 bases between them. The CDR3: CASSYWGNYGYTF. CDR3 sequence (DNA): TGTGCCAGCAGTTACTGGGGTAACTATGGCTACACCTTC.

The chain carries TRBV9 and TRBJ2-3, with D possibly being TRBD2 (5 bases). CDR1 and CDR2 from the germline V gene are SGDLS and YYNGEE. The germline V and J ends were trimmed by 6 bases and 0 bases, with 14 bases remaining between them. This CDR3 contains 15 residues. This CDR3 is CASILRESSTDTQYF. CDR3 nucleotides: TGTGCCAGCATTCTTCGGGAAAGCAGCACAGATACGCAGTATTTT.

The rearrangement joins TRBV9 to TRBJ2-7; 7 bases map to TRBD1. Per the germline V gene, CDR1 is SGDLS and CDR2 is YYNGEE. The V and J ends lost 0 bases and 2 bases, in that order; junction bases with no gene match: 5. This CDR3 comprises 15 residues. Written as DNA, the CDR3 is TGTGCCAGCAGCGTAGCGGGGACAGAGGCCTACGAGCAGTACTTC. Amino acid sequence: CASSVAGTEAYEQYF. The complete variable domain, with remaining parts taken from reference TRBV9 and TRBJ2-7, reads DSGVTQTPKHLITATGQRVTLRCSPRSGDLSVYWYQQSLDQGLQFLIQYYNGEERAKGNILERFSAQQFPDLHSELNLSSLELGDSALYFCASSVAGTEAYEQYFGPGTRLTVT.